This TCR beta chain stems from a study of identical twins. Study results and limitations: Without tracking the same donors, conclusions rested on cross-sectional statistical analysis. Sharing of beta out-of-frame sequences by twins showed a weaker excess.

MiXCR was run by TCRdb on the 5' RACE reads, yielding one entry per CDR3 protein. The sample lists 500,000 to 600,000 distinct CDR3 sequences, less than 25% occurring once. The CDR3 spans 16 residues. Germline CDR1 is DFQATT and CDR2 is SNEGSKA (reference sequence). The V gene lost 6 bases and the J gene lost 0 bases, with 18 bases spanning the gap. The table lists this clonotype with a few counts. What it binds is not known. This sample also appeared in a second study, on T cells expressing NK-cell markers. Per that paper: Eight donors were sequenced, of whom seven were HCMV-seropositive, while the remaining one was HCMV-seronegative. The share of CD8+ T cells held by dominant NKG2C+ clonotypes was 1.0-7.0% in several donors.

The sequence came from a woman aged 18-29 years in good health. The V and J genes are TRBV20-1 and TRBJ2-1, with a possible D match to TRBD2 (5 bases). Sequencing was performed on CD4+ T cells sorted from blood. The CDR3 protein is CSAPHGDSISYNEQFF. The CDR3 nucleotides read TGCAGTGCCCCTCACGGGGATTCGATCTCCTACAATGAGCAGTTCTTC.